This T cell receptor beta chain was recovered during a study of T-cell reconstitution after alpha-beta-depleted transplantation in children. Germline-derived CDR1 and CDR2 are SQVTM and ANQGSEA. V was pared by 4 bases and J by 0 bases, with 10 bases between. The CDR3 spans 15 residues. At least ten counts were recorded for this clonotype. Unique molecular identifiers were used to barcode this TCRbeta library. Using its own MiXCR run on the PCR reads, TCRdb lists one record per CDR3 protein. The data hold some 200,000 distinct CDR3 sequences, with more than 14% observed a single time. Here the sequenced sample was PBMCs from the stem cell graft donor, taken from the stem cell graft. This clonotype was sampled from a human donor who donated a stem cell graft to a child with acute lymphoblastic leukemia. The chain links TRBV29-1 to TRBJ2-6; possible D gene TRBD2, 6 bases. The chain's CDR3 is CSVGGDSSGANVLTF. The CDR3 DNA sequence: TGCAGCGTTGGGGGGGATAGCTCTGGGGCCAACGTCCTGACTTTC.